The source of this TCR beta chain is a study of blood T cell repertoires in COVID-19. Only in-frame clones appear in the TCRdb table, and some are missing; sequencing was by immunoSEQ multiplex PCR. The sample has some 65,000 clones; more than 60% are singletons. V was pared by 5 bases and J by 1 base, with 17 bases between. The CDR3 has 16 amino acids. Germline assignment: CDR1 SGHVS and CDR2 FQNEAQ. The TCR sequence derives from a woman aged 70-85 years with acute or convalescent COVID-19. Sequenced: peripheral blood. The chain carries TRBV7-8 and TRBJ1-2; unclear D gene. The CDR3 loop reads CASSPTLMADNYGYTF. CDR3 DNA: TGTGCCAGCAGCCCAACCTTAATGGCCGATAACTATGGCTACACCTTC.